Shown below are 4 T cell receptor beta chains from a single sample sequenced in a study of cytomegalovirus exposure and HLA in healthy donors. TCRdb's table, derived via immunoSEQ multiplex PCR, lists solely in-frame clones and lacks some. The sample yields fewer than 65,000 clones, 75% to 90% seen once. Material: PBMCs. These receptors all come from a woman in her late teens or twenties in good health and CMV-seronegative.

This sequence joins TRBV11-3 and TRBJ2-2, with a weak D call TRBD1 (6 bases). V lost 5 bases and J lost 5, with 15 bases in between. CDR1 SGHNT and CDR2 YENEEA come from the germline V gene. The CDR3 is 15 amino acids. The CDR3 loop is CASSQSGTTTGELFF. The CDR3 DNA is TGTGCCAGCAGCCAATCCGGGACAACAACCGGGGAGCTGTTTTTT.

J is TRBJ2-7 and V is TRBV4-2, with 7 bases aligning to TRBD2. With 0 bases clipped from V and 0 bases from J, the junction kept 5 bases outside the gene matches. Looked up from germline, CDR1 is LGHNA and CDR2 is YNFKEQ. There are 16 residues in the CDR3. The CDR3 loop is CASSQEGAGPSYEQYF. CDR3 nucleotide sequence: TGTGCCAGCAGCCAAGAAGGAGCGGGACCCTCCTACGAGCAGTACTTC.

This chain connects TRBV27 to TRBJ2-7; D is uncertain. There are 14 residues in the CDR3. Trimming took 3 bases from V and 7 from J, leaving 16 bases between them. From germline, CDR1 is MNHEY and CDR2 SMNVEV (reference sequence). In DNA form, the CDR3 reads TGTGCCAGCAGTTTTGAACAGATGAGTGGGGAGCAGTACTTC. Its protein product is CASSFEQMSGEQYF.

J is TRBJ2-2 and V is TRBV2; tentatively, D is TRBD1 (6 bases). The germline V and J ends were trimmed by 6 bases and 7 bases, with 15 bases remaining between them. The CDR3 length is 14 residues. CDR1 and CDR2 from the germline V gene are SNHLY and FYNNEI. This chain's CDR3 is CASRGAGSGGELFF. In DNA, the CDR3 is TGTGCCAGCAGGGGGGCAGGGTCCGGCGGGGAGCTGTTTTTT.